Included here is one T cell receptor beta chain sequence, with context. Its antigen is undetermined. The data are from a study of cytomegalovirus exposure and HLA in healthy donors. Points from the study as a whole: In a later analysis, at a false discovery rate of 0.05, about 17,000 TCR beta sequences matched HLA alleles. Investigators reported 150 to 200 TCR beta chains as tied to cytomegalovirus.

This PCR relied on a set of 60 Vbeta primers and 13 Jbeta primers. The repertoire was sequenced with immunoSEQ multiplex PCR; TCRdb's copy has only in-frame clones and lacks some. The sample consists of fewer than 200,000 clones, around 81% of them appearing once. The germline CDR1 and CDR2 sequences are WNHNN and SYGVQD (reference sequence). The CDR3 loop spans 16 amino acids. V lost 2 bases and J 5 bases, leaving 16 bases between the germline ends. Sequencing was carried out using PBMCs. This clonotype originated in a woman aged 30 to 39 in good health and CMV-seronegative. The gene calls are TRBV10-1 and TRBJ2-1; TRBD1 is a possible D gene (7 bases). In DNA form, the CDR3 reads TGCGCCAGCAGTGAGGGGGGGACAGATTGGGACAATGAGCAGTTCTTC. It codes for CASSEGGTDWDNEQFF.